This T cell receptor (beta chain) was identified in a study of cytomegalovirus exposure and HLA in healthy donors. Background on the study: Sequencing of about 179 million T cells in an earlier analysis found around 110 million unique TCR beta sequences. HLA-typed donors were the source of about 81 million unique TCRs held in an early data release. General study results and limits: Many donors carried some public TCRs, although rarity characterized most TCR sequences. Accounts indicate the classifier identified cytomegalovirus status with strong specificity and sensitivity.

Trimming pared 5 bases from V and 7 bases from J, leaving 8 bases between. Germline V gives CDR1 LNHDA, CDR2 SQIVND (reference sequence). The CDR3 extends over 12 amino acids. PCR primers comprised 60 Vbeta and 13 Jbeta primers. Method: immunoSEQ multiplex PCR; TCRdb's copy keeps in-frame clones and lacks some. Of 95,000 to 150,000 clones in the sample, around 70% are singletons; the top ten hold 8% to 8.5%. Worth noting for this clone: Its antigen is still unknown.

The sequenced sample consisted of PBMCs. The chain combines TRBV19 with TRBJ2-2; D not certain. This TCR was sampled from a woman aged 40 to 50 in good health and CMV-seropositive. CDR3 in DNA: TGTGCCAGTAGTGTTAGAGTCGGGGAGCTGTTTTTT. It translates to CASSVRVGELFF.